This TCR beta chain was documented in a study of cytomegalovirus exposure and HLA in healthy donors. The wider study: The roughly 130 validation repertoires used the same platform as the approximately 670 first-cohort repertoires (as reported by a later analysis).

The CDR3 spans 14 residues. The germline V gene encodes CDR1 SGHTA and CDR2 FQGNSA. Trimming cost V 2 bases and J 7 bases, with 14 bases left between them. TCRdb's copy holds only in-frame clones and misses some; the assay was immunoSEQ multiplex PCR. Among about 130,000 clones, 80% to 90% were seen once, and the ten largest hold 5.5% to 7%. J is TRBJ1-2 and V is TRBV7-2; TRBD1 is a possible D gene (5 bases). What was sequenced was PBMCs. The sequence was collected from a woman aged 30 to 39 in good health and CMV-seropositive. The CDR3 bases are TGTGCCAGCAGCTTACATTCAGGGTCACCTGGCTACACCTTC. This sequence encodes CASSLHSGSPGYTF.